The clone carrying this TCR beta chain was detected only a few times. What it binds is unknown. Isolation of PBMCs gave at least 6.5 million cells per sample. A second 7 to 11 cycle PCR used barcoded and J-beta primers. In TCRdb, the 5' RACE reads were re-called with MiXCR into one record per CDR3 protein. The table includes some 1.6 million distinct CDR3 sequences, around 36% detected once. The data originate from a study of blood T cells in healthy people across ages. Notes on the study in general: Across the age range, TCR beta diversity per million T cells fell in a roughly linear way. Because sorting was not performed, PBMCs prevented conclusive naive versus antigen-experienced comparison.

V gave up 5 bases and J gave up 8 bases, with 15 bases separating them. Germline assignment: CDR1 DFQATT and CDR2 SNEGSKA (reference sequence). This CDR3 has 13 amino acids. Specimen: blood. The source of this sequence is a woman in her thirties in good health. This chain joins TRBV20-1 and TRBJ1-4; D is possibly TRBD1 (6 bases). This chain's CDR3 is CSARPRGREKLFF. The CDR3, as DNA: TGCAGTGCTCGCCCGAGGGGGAGGGAAAAACTGTTTTTT.